The clone carrying this T cell receptor (beta chain) was counted once. The antigen remains unidentified. The CDR3 is 16 residues long. CDR1 SGHTS and CDR2 YDEGEE come from the germline V gene. V dropped 0 bases and J dropped 6 bases, with 13 bases sitting between them. This was the immunoSEQ version 4 assay in survey mode. Template was genomic DNA at around 9.3 ng/uL, with up to 1 ug used per sample. Profiling relied on immunoSEQ multiplex PCR, and the TCRdb table lists in-frame clones only, not all of them. This repertoire shows 35,000 to 55,000 clones, roughly nine tenths found once; its top ten account for 1.5% to 2%. The source of the sample is a study of persistence of HIV-infected CD4 T cells. Cells were stimulated nonspecifically with anti-CD3/anti-CD28 magnetic beads. Sorting of responding CD4+ T cells relied on upregulated CD40 ligand together with CD69. Inclusion required CMV-positive serology and CD4+ counts above 400 cells/uL. CD8+ T cells were removed from PBMCs prior to stimulation.

Study outcomes and limitations: Compared with CD3/CD28-stimulated cells, CMV- and Gag-responding cells showed lower TCRbeta richness.

The receptor was derived from an adult man with HIV who was CMV-seropositive. J is TRBJ1-6 and V is TRBV5-8; D is possibly TRBD1 (6 bases). Material: CD4+ T cells sorted from PBMCs after roughly 20-hour stimulation, obtained from a patient who received antiretroviral therapy. As DNA, the CDR3 is TGTGCCAGCAGCTTGGCGATGGGGGCAGTTAATTCACCCCTCCACTTT. It is translated as CASSLAMGAVNSPLHF.